This T cell receptor (beta chain) was profiled in a study of shared clonotypes between healthy human individuals. Study results and limitations: Sharing across four donors was seen in around 5% of naive CD4 clonotypes.

A split of CD4+ cells into CD45RA+ naive and CD45RA-negative memory subsets was performed. Trimming removed 6 bases at V and 6 bases at J, with 12 bases between. CDR1 is MDHEN and CDR2 is SYDVKM in the germline V gene. The CDR3 length is 13 residues. Several immunoSEQ plates received, in even portions, the genomic DNA of each subset. The authors' processing: Filtering differed because ImmunoSEQ produced junction-only sequences that carried no quality scores. Assay: immunoSEQ multiplex PCR; the TCRdb copy retains only in-frame clones and omits some. The DNA gave D and trimming, while V, J and clone size come from that table. The data contain approximately 1.4 million clones, around 98% of them singletons. Of note for this clone: Its cognate antigen is unknown.

This TCR derives from a man under 40 in good health. Sequenced input: naive CD4+ T cells sorted from blood. Subset noted: CD45RA+ positively selected. The chain couples TRBV28 to TRBJ1-5, with D possibly being TRBD1 (5 bases). CDR3 residues: CASRWGMGQPQHF. DNA for the CDR3: TGTGCCAGCAGATGGGGGATGGGTCAGCCCCAGCATTTT.